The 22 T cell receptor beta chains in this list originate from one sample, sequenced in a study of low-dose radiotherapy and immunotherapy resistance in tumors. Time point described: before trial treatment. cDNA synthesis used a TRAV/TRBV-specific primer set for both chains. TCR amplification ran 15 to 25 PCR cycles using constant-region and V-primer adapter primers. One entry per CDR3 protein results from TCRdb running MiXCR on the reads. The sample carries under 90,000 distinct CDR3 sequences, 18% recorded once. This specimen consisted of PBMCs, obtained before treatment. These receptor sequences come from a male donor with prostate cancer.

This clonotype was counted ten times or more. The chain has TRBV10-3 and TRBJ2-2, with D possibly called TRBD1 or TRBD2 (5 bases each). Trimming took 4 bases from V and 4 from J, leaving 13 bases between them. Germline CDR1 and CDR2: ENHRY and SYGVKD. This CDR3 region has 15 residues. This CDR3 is CAISGGTVSTGELFF. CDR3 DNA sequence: TGTGCCATCAGTGGGGGGACGGTGAGCACCGGGGAGCTGTTTTTT.

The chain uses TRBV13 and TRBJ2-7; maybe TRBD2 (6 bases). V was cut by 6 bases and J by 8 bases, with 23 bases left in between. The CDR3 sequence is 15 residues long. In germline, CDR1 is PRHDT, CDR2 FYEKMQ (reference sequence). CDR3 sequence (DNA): TGTGCCAGCAGGGCTTACTCGGGACTGGCCCCACAGCAGTACTTC. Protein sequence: CASRAYSGLAPQQYF.

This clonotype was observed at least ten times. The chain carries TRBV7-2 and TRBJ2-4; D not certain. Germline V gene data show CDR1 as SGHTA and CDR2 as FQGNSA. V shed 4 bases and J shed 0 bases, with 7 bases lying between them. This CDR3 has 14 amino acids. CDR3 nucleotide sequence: TGTGCCAGCAGCTCGGATCTAGCCAAAAACATTCAGTACTTC. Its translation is CASSSDLAKNIQYF.

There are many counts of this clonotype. CDR3 sequence: CASSQGGASHTQYF. In DNA, the CDR3 is TGTGCCAGCAGCCAAGGCGGGGCTTCACATACGCAGTATTTT. The chain employs TRBV4-2 and TRBJ2-3, with D perhaps matching TRBD2 (6 bases). The germline V and J ends were trimmed by 1 base and 7 bases, with 12 bases remaining between them. CDR3 length: 14 residues. Germline assignment: CDR1 LGHNA and CDR2 YNFKEQ.

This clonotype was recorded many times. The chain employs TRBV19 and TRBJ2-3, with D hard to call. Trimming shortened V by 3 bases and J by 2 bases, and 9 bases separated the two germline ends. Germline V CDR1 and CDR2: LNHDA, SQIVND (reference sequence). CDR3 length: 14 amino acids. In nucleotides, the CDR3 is TGTGCCAGTAGTATCCCCCAAAACACAGATACGCAGTATTTT. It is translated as CASSIPQNTDTQYF.

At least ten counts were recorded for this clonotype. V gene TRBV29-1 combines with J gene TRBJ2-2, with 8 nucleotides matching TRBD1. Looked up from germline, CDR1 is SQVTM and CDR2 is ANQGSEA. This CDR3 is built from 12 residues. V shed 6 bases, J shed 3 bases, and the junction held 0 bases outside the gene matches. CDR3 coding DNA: TGCAGCGTGGACAGGGACACCGGGGAGCTGTTTTTT. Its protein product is CSVDRDTGELFF.

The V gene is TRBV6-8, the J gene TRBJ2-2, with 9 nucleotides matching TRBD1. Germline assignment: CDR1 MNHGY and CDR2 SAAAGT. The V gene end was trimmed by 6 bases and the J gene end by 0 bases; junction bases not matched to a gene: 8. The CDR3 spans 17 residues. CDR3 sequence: CASRPGQGNANTGELFF. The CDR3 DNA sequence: TGTGCCAGCAGACCGGGACAGGGAAACGCGAACACCGGGGAGCTGTTTTTT.

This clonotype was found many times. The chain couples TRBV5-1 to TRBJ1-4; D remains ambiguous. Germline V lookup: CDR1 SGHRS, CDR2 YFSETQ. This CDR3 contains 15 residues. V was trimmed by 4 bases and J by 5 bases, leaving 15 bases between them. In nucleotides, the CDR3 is TGCGCCAGCAGCCCAACTTCGGGGAAGAATGAAAAACTGTTTTTT. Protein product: CASSPTSGKNEKLFF. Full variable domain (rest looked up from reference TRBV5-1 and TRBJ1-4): KAGVTQTPRYLIKTRGQQVTLSCSPISGHRSVSWYQQTPGQGLQFLFEYFSETQRNKGNFPGRFSGRQFSNSRSEMNVSTLELGDSALYLCASSPTSGKNEKLFFGSGTQLSVL.

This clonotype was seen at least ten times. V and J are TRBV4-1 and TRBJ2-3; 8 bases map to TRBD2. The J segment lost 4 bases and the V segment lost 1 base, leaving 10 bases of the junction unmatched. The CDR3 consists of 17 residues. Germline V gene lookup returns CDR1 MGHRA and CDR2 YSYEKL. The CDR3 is CASSQVRRGGRADTQYF. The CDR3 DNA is TGCGCCAGCAGCCAAGTACGACGGGGGGGCCGGGCAGATACGCAGTATTTT.

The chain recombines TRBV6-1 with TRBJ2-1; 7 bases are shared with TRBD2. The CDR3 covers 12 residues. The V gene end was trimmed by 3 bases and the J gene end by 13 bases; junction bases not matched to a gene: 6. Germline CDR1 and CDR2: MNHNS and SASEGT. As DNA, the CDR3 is TGTGCCAGCAGTGACCCCGGACTAGTTCAGTTCTTC. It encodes CASSDPGLVQFF.

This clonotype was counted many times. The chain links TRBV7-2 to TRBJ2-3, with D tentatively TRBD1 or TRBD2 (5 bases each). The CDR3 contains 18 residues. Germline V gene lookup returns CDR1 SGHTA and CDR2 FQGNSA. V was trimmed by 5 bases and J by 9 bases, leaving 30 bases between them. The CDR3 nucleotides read TGTGCCAGCAGCCACGACAGAGGGAACTTCCATTTAGGTTACACGCAGTATTTT. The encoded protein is CASSHDRGNFHLGYTQYF.

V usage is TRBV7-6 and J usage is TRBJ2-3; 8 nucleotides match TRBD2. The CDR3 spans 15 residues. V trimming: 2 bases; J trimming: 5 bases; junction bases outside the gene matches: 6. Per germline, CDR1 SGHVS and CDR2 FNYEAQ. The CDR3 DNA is TGTGCCAGCAGCTTACCTTCTAGCGGGCTAGATACGCAGTATTTT. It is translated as CASSLPSSGLDTQYF.

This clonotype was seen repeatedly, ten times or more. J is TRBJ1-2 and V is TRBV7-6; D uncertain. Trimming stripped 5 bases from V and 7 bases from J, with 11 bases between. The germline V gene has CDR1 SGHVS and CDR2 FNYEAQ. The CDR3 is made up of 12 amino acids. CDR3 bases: TGTGCCAGCAGCCCCCGGGAGGGTGGCTACACCTTC. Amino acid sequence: CASSPREGGYTF.

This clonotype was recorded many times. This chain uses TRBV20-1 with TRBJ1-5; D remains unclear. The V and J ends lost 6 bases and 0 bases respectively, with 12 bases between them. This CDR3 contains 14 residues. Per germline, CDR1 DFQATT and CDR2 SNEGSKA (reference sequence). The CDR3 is CSAHPGNSNQPQHF. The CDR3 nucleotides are TGCAGTGCCCACCCCGGGAATAGCAATCAGCCCCAGCATTTT.

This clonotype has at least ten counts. In DNA, the CDR3 is TGTGCCAGCAGCTCCCCGACGGGGGATCCGGATGGCTACACCTTC. Translation: CASSSPTGDPDGYTF. The gene calls are TRBV11-1 and TRBJ1-2, with a tentative D call TRBD1 (5 bases). The V gene lost 4 bases and the J gene lost 6 bases, with 18 bases spanning the gap. This CDR3 region has 15 residues. The germline CDR1 and CDR2 sequences are SGHAT and FQDESV (reference sequence).

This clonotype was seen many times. The CDR3 reads CASSQVALPEGEQFF. DNA for the CDR3: TGCGCCAGCAGCCAAGTGGCGCTACCCGAGGGAGAGCAGTTCTTC. The J gene is TRBJ2-1, the V gene TRBV4-1; D perhaps matches TRBD2 (5 bases). Deletions cut 1 base from V and 10 bases from J, with 17 bases between. CDR1 and CDR2 from the germline V gene are MGHRA and YSYEKL. The CDR3 contains 15 residues.

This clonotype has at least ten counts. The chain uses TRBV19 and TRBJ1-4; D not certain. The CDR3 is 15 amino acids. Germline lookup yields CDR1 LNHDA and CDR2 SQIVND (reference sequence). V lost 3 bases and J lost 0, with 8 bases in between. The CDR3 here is CASSMRSATNEKLFF. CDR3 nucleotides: TGTGCCAGTAGTATGAGAAGTGCAACTAATGAAAAACTGTTTTTT.

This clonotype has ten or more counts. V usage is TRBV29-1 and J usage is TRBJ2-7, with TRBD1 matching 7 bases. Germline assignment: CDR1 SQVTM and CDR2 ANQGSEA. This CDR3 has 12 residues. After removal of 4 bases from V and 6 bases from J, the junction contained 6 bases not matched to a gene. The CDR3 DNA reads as TGCAGCGTTGCAACAGGGGATAGCGAGCAGTACTTC. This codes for CSVATGDSEQYF.

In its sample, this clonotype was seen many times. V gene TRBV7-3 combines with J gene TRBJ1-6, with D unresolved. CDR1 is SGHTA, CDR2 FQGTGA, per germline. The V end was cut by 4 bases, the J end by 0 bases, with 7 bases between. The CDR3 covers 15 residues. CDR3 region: CASSSTPSYNSPLHF. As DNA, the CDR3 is TGTGCCAGCAGCTCTACCCCCTCCTATAATTCACCCCTCCACTTT.

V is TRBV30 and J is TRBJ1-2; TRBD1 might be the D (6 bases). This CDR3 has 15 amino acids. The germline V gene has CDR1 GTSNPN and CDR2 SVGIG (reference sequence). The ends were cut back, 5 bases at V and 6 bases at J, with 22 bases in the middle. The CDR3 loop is CAWEVAGAYTDGYTF. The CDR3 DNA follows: TGTGCCTGGGAAGTGGCGGGGGCTTACACGGATGGCTACACCTTC.

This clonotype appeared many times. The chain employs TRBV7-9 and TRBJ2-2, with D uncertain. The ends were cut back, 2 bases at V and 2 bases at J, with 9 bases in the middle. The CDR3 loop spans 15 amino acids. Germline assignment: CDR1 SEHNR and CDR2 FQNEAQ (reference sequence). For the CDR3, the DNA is TGTGCCAGCAGCTTAAACGCAGGCAACACCGGGGAGCTGTTTTTT. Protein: CASSLNAGNTGELFF.

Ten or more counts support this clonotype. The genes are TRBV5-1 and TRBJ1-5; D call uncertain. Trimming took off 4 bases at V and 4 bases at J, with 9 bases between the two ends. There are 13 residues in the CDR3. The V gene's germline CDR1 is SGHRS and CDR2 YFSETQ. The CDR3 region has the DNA TGCGCCAGCAGCGGTGACGGAAATCAGCCCCAGCATTTT. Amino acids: CASSGDGNQPQHF.